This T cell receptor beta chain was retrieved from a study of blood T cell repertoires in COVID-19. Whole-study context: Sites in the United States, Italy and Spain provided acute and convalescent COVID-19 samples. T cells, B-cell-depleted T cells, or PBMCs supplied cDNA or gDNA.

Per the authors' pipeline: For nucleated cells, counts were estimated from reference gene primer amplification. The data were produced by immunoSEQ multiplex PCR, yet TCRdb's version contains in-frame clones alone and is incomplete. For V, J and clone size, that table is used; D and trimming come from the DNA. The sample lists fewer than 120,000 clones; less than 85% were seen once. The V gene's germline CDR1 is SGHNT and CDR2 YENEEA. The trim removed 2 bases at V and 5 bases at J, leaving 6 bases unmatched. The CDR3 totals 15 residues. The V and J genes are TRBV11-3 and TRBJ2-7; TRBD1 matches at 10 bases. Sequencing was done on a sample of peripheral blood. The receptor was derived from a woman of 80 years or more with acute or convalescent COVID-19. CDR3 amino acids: CASSLTRDRGDEQYF. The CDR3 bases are TGTGCCAGCAGCTTAACCCGGGACAGGGGAGACGAGCAGTACTTC.